This T cell receptor (beta chain) was identified in a study of cytomegalovirus exposure and HLA in healthy donors. 13 Jbeta primers and 60 Vbeta primers were used for the PCR. The assay was immunoSEQ multiplex PCR, and TCRdb's table has in-frame clones only and misses some. The repertoire holds 150,000 to 200,000 clones, with about 86% as singletons. Findings of the study overall: A later analysis reported that several of the most significant clusters appeared to be linked to common viral pathogens, among them Epstein-Barr virus. Sequence variants that were highly shared formed a cluster that was likely a sequencing artifact.

CDR3 length: 13 amino acids. Germline assignment: CDR1 LNHDA and CDR2 SQIVND (reference sequence). Trimming took off 0 bases at V and 1 base at J, with 3 bases between the two ends. Comment on this clone: What it binds is unknown.

This clonotype originated in a woman in her late teens or twenties in good health and CMV-seronegative. V is TRBV19 and J is TRBJ1-1, with D unclear. Sequenced input: PBMCs. The CDR3, as DNA: TGTGCCAGTAGTATAGAACAGAACACTGAAGCTTTCTTT. Protein: CASSIEQNTEAFF.